One and the same sample provided the 8 T cell receptor beta chains below, sequenced in a study of T cell repertoires in cytomegalovirus infection. A single record per CDR3 protein comes from TCRdb applying MiXCR to the reads. The sample lists 150,000 to 200,000 distinct CDR3 sequences; 13% to 15% were seen once. Sequencing input: PBMCs. Receptors were obtained from a human donor in good health (CMV status not recorded). Some clones in this sample may be carry-over from other donors' samples.

This clonotype was counted once. The gene calls are TRBV30 and TRBJ2-2, with 11 bases aligning to TRBD2. The CDR3 is 15 amino acids. Germline CDR1 GTSNPN, CDR2 SVGIG (reference sequence). V shed 3 bases, J shed 5 bases, and the junction held 5 bases outside the gene matches. CDR3 nucleotide sequence: TGTGCCTGGAGGGTAGCGGGAGGGCCAACCGGGGAGCTGTTTTTT. This gives the protein CAWRVAGGPTGELFF.

In this sample, this clonotype turned up many times. The chain's CDR3 is CASSLVTGGYNEQFF. CDR3 bases: TGTGCCAGCAGCTTAGTGACAGGGGGCTACAATGAGCAGTTCTTC. This chain connects TRBV7-2 to TRBJ2-1, with TRBD1 matching 9 bases. Germline V CDR1 and CDR2: SGHTA, FQGNSA. CDR3 length: 15 residues. Germline trimming cut 1 base from V and 3 bases from J; bases unmatched to any gene: 1.

Ten or more counts support this clonotype. The chain uses TRBV7-2 and TRBJ2-2; D remains ambiguous. V lost 0 bases and J lost 10, with 12 bases in between. The CDR3 is made up of 14 amino acids. The V gene's germline CDR1 is SGHTA and CDR2 FQGNSA. CDR3 region: CASSLALGTVELFF. The CDR3 bases are TGTGCCAGCAGCTTAGCATTGGGAACGGTGGAGCTGTTTTTT.

The sample holds a few counts of this clonotype. This chain connects TRBV14 to TRBJ2-7; TRBD1 matches 7 bases. The CDR3 covers 17 residues. Trimming took 2 bases from V and 3 from J; bases not matched to a gene: 13. CDR1 and CDR2 from the germline V gene are SGHDN and FVKESK. The CDR3 DNA reads TGTGCCAGCAGCCAACATACCACCGGGACAGAAAACTACGAGCAGTACTTC. It is translated as CASSQHTTGTENYEQYF. The whole variable domain, filled in from reference TRBV14 and TRBJ2-7, reads EAGVTQFPSHSVIEKGQTVTLRCDPISGHDNLYWYRRVMGKEIKFLLHFVKESKQDESGMPNNRFLAERTGGTYSTLKVQPAELEDSGVYFCASSQHTTGTENYEQYFGPGTRLTVT.

This clonotype turned up a few times. CDR3 coding DNA: TGCGCCAGCAGCTTGGCCGGGCAGGGGACCTACAATGAGCAGTTCTTC. Protein sequence: CASSLAGQGTYNEQFF. The chain has TRBV5-1 and TRBJ2-1, with D possibly being TRBD1 (6 bases). Trimming took 0 bases from V and 2 from J, leaving 12 bases between them. CDR1 SGHRS and CDR2 YFSETQ come from the germline V gene. CDR3 length: 16 residues.

In its sample, this clonotype was seen a few times. The chain recombines TRBV19 with TRBJ1-6, with 10 bases that match TRBD1. The ends lost 8 bases at V and 10 bases at J; junction bases unmatched: 2. The CDR3 has 12 amino acids. Germline loops: CDR1 LNHDA, CDR2 SQIVND (reference sequence). Written as DNA, the CDR3 is TGTGCCAGTGGGACAGGGGTGTCACCCCTCCACTTT. Translation: CASGTGVSPLHF. Together with reference TRBV19 and TRBJ1-6, the CDR3 gives the full variable domain: DGGITQSPKYLFRKEGQNVTLSCEQNLNHDAMYWYRQDPGQGLRLIYYSQIVNDFQKGDIAEGYSVSREKKESFPLTVTSAQKNPTAFYLCASGTGVSPLHFGNGTRLTVT.

This clonotype was recorded many times. J is TRBJ1-1 and V is TRBV12-5; D remains ambiguous. Trimming took off 0 bases at V and 5 bases at J, with 16 bases between the two ends. The CDR3 is 16 amino acids. Germline V gene sequence: CDR1 LGHNT, CDR2 FRNRAP. Here the CDR3 reads CASGLVVSPGGTEAFF. Written as DNA, the CDR3 is TGTGCTAGTGGTTTGGTAGTATCCCCCGGAGGGACTGAAGCTTTCTTT.

This clonotype was observed a handful of times. V and J are TRBV10-3 and TRBJ2-2; D unresolved. CDR1 and CDR2 (germline): ENHRY, SYGVKD. This CDR3 region has 12 residues. Deletions cut 2 bases from V and 5 bases from J, with 3 bases between. As DNA, the CDR3 is TGTGCCATCAGTGAGGGAACCGGGGAGCTGTTTTTT. This sequence encodes CAISEGTGELFF.